This T cell receptor beta chain comes out of a study of blood T cell repertoires in COVID-19. The CDR3 is made up of 12 amino acids. V lost 7 bases and J lost 3, with 12 bases in between. Per the germline V gene, CDR1 is SQVTM and CDR2 is ANQGSEA. Two negative PCRs, clearance, or symptom resolution had been documented for recovered Cohort 3 donors. The data were produced by immunoSEQ multiplex PCR, yet TCRdb's version contains in-frame clones alone and is incomplete. This sample has more than 400,000 clones; roughly 88% occur once, and the top ten carry about 0.63%. The sequence came from a man younger than 35 who had recovered from COVID-19. This chain joins TRBV29-1 and TRBJ1-1; D might be TRBD1 (5 bases). Sequenced sample: PBMCs or T cells enriched from blood (not recorded which). Here the CDR3 reads CSARRGDTEAFF. The CDR3 region has the DNA TGCAGCGCCCGCCGGGGGGACACTGAAGCTTTCTTT.